This record covers a single T cell receptor (beta chain). The data were obtained in a study of OX40 agonist ivuxolimab in advanced cancers. The cohort excluded patients with autoimmune disease history or systemic immunosuppression. V lost 9 bases, J lost 0 bases, and 16 bases lay in between. Germline V gene data show CDR1 as SGHRS and CDR2 as YFSETQ. The CDR3 extends over 15 amino acids. The assay was immunoSEQ multiplex PCR, and TCRdb's table has in-frame clones only and misses some. The table lists over 40,000 clones, approximately 84% of them singletons. Specimen: CD4+ or CD8+ T cells sorted from blood, collected in a trial of the OX40 agonist ivuxolimab. The V call is TRBV5-1, the J call TRBJ2-1, with a tentative D call TRBD2 (6 bases). The TCR was taken from an adult with an advanced solid tumor such as melanoma, head and neck, liver or kidney cancer. This CDR3 is CATSRDSSSYNEQFF. CDR3 sequence (DNA): TGCGCCACCTCAAGGGACTCAAGCTCCTACAATGAGCAGTTCTTC.